A single sample is the source of the 11 T cell receptor beta chains below, sequenced in a study of blood T cell repertoires in COVID-19. Sequenced by immunoSEQ multiplex PCR; TCRdb stores in-frame clones only, minus some. The sample records approximately 390,000 clones, approximately 91% being singletons. Sequencing used PBMCs or T cells enriched from blood (not recorded which). These receptor sequences come from a woman in her thirties or forties with acute COVID-19.

The rearrangement joins TRBV4-1 to TRBJ2-7; weak D call: TRBD1 (6 bases). Germline V gives CDR1 MGHRA, CDR2 YSYEKL. This CDR3 region has 15 residues. V was trimmed by 0 bases and J by 4 bases, leaving 13 bases between them. Here the CDR3 DNA reads TGCGCCAGCAGCCAAGAATTCGGGCAGGGGTACGAGCAGTACTTC. It yields the protein CASSQEFGQGYEQYF.

V gene TRBV18 combines with J gene TRBJ1-2; 7 bases map to TRBD1. CDR1 and CDR2 from the germline V gene are KGHSH and LQKENI. This CDR3 comprises 14 residues. The V segment lost 5 bases and the J segment 4 bases; nucleotides outside the gene matches: 7. This CDR3 is CASSSDRAAYGYTF. The CDR3 bases are TGTGCCAGCTCATCCGACAGGGCCGCCTATGGCTACACCTTC.

The V and J genes are TRBV13 and TRBJ2-2; D is ambiguous. Trimming pared 3 bases from V and 8 bases from J, leaving 7 bases between. Germline V gene data show CDR1 as PRHDT and CDR2 as FYEKMQ (reference sequence). This CDR3 is built from 12 residues. CDR3: CASSFRSGELFF. For the CDR3, the DNA is TGTGCCAGCAGCTTCCGTTCGGGGGAGCTGTTTTTT.

The chain combines TRBV7-9 with TRBJ1-4; D perhaps matches TRBD1 (5 bases). Between the trimmed V and J ends, which lost 1 base and 7 bases, there was a span of 10 bases. This CDR3 is 14 amino acids long. Germline V CDR1 and CDR2: SEHNR, FQNEAQ (reference sequence). This CDR3 is CASSLVSGGEKLFF. CDR3 nucleotides: TGTGCCAGCAGCTTAGTTTCGGGGGGTGAAAAACTGTTTTTT.

The table lists this clone with a few counts. This chain joins TRBV4-1 and TRBJ1-5, with D possibly matching TRBD1 (5 bases). The germline V and J ends were trimmed by 0 bases and 6 bases, with 18 bases remaining between them. Germline lookup yields CDR1 MGHRA and CDR2 YSYEKL. This CDR3 contains 17 residues. The CDR3 region has the DNA TGCGCCAGCAGCCAAGAGGGGGGGACGCTTGTCCCTCAGCCCCAGCATTTT. It is translated as CASSQEGGTLVPQPQHF.

This clone was detected only once. This chain uses TRBV29-1 with TRBJ1-4; TRBD1 might be the D (6 bases). This CDR3 comprises 13 residues. Trimming took 3 bases from V and 7 from J, leaving 12 bases between them. Germline V gene sequence: CDR1 SQVTM, CDR2 ANQGSEA. CDR3 DNA sequence: TGCAGCGTTGACGGGGGGGGCGGTGAAAAACTGTTTTTT. Protein sequence: CSVDGGGGEKLFF.

The V call is TRBV21-1, the J call TRBJ2-7; no check of the table's D call, TRBD1, against the DNA was made. TRBV21-1 is described as a pseudogene. The CDR3 is 18 amino acids. The CDR3 DNA follows: TGTGCCAGCAGCAAAGGATTTCGGGACAGGGGCGTCCCTGACGAGCAGTACTTC. The encoded protein is CASSKGFRDRGVPDEQYF.

The chain is built from TRBV2 and TRBJ1-2, with D possibly TRBD1 on 6 matching bases. Germline V CDR1 and CDR2: SNHLY, FYNNEI. The CDR3 covers 14 residues. The V and J ends lost 6 bases and 5 bases respectively, with 16 bases between them. CDR3 amino acids: CASRAGGQYYGYTF. In DNA form, the CDR3 reads TGTGCCAGCAGGGCCGGGGGGCAGTATTATGGCTACACCTTC.

V usage is TRBV29-1 and J usage is TRBJ1-5; D not resolved. The CDR3 is 11 amino acids. V was pared by 4 bases and J by 12 bases, with 13 bases between. Germline loops: CDR1 SQVTM, CDR2 ANQGSEA. The CDR3 DNA reads TGCAGCGTTGTGGAGGGAAGTAACCAGCATTTT. This gives the protein CSVVEGSNQHF.

The V gene is TRBV6-5, the J gene TRBJ2-1; tentative D call: TRBD1 (6 bases). Trimming cost V 2 bases and J 9 bases, with 17 bases left between them. The CDR3 length is 15 residues. CDR1 is MNHEY and CDR2 is SVGAGI in the germline V gene. CDR3 region: CASSYLYRDIGEQFF. The CDR3 DNA sequence: TGTGCCAGCAGTTACCTGTATCGGGACATTGGTGAGCAGTTCTTC.

V and J are TRBV2 and TRBJ2-5; 9 bases align to TRBD2. Germline-derived CDR1 and CDR2 are SNHLY and FYNNEI. Losses at the gene ends were 2 bases for V and 1 base for J; bases not matched to a gene: 5. This CDR3 is built from 16 residues. CDR3 bases: TGTGCCAGCAGTGAACGCCAAGCGGGGGGCCAAGAGACCCAGTACTTC. It codes for CASSERQAGGQETQYF.